This is a list of T cell receptor beta chains from one sample in a study of T cell changes during pregnancy in multiple sclerosis. Produced via immunoSEQ multiplex PCR; TCRdb's table is partial and in-frame only. The table lists some 49,000 clones, roughly 92% of them singletons. Sequencing used CD4+ T cells from peripheral blood mononuclear cells, obtained in the second trimester of pregnancy. These receptor sequences come from a female donor in good health, enrolled as a control in a pregnancy study. Both conserved end residues are part of each CDR3. Fields, in order: J gene, D gene, CDR3 length, V gene, CDR3 DNA, CDR3 protein. D genes are given only for firm matches.

>TRBJ2-1|NA|16|TRBV7-9
TGTGCCAGCAGCCCGCGACAATTTCAAACAGACAATGAGCAGTTCTTC
CASSPRQFQTDNEQFF
>TRBJ2-7|TRBD2|15|TRBV5-4
TGTGCCAGCAGCCACGGGGGTAGCGGGGCCTACGAGCAGTACTTC
CASSHGGSGAYEQYF
>TRBJ1-4|TRBD1|14|TRBV10-3
TGTGCCATCAGTACCGGGACAGGGAGTGAAAAACTGTTTTTT
CAISTGTGSEKLFF
>TRBJ2-3|TRBD2|16|TRBV7-2
TGTGCCAGCAGCTTAGGGCTAGCGGGGGGATCAGATACGCAGTATTTT
CASSLGLAGGSDTQYF
>TRBJ2-3|TRBD2|16|TRBV2
TGTGCCAGCAGTGGAAACCGGGACTACCGAACAGATACGCAGTATTTT
CASSGNRDYRTDTQYF
>TRBJ1-6|NA|14|TRBV30
TGTGCCTGGAGTCGGACGGGGGGTAATTCACCCCTCCACTTT
CAWSRTGGNSPLHF
>TRBJ1-2|TRBD1|16|TRBV5-6
TGTGCCAGCAGCTTGGGACAGGGGGCCAAAAACTATGGCTACACCTTC
CASSLGQGAKNYGYTF
>TRBJ1-1|TRBD1|13|TRBV5-5
TGTGCCAGCAGCCTACCGGGACAGGATAGACCTTTCTTT
CASSLPGQDRPFF
>TRBJ1-1|NA|12|TRBV25-1
TGTGCCAGCAGCCCAGGGGAGACTGAAGCTTTCTTT
CASSPGETEAFF
>TRBJ1-1|NA|14|TRBV5-1
TGCGCCAGCAGCTTCCCAGGGTCGAACACTGAAGCTTTCTTT
CASSFPGSNTEAFF
>TRBJ1-5|NA|15|TRBV2
TGTGCCAGCAGTCTTCGGAACAGGGCGATGTCGCCCCAGCATTTT
CASSLRNRAMSPQHF